This T cell receptor beta chain was identified during a study of blood T cell repertoires in COVID-19. V shed 6 bases, J shed 5 bases, and the junction held 6 bases outside the gene matches. The CDR3 extends over 14 amino acids. Germline CDR1 reads MNHEY; CDR2 reads SMNVEV (reference sequence). Authors' analysis steps: Amplification with reference gene primers provided the estimates of nucleated cell counts. Sequencing used immunoSEQ multiplex PCR; TCRdb keeps in-frame clones, though not all of them. Clone size and V and J calls were adopted from that table, with D and trimming inferred from the DNA. This sample has roughly 100,000 clones, with approximately 83% found just once.

The sequenced sample was peripheral blood. This receptor was obtained from a woman aged 80 or older with active or convalescent COVID-19. This chain links TRBV27 with TRBJ1-1; TRBD1 matches 10 bases. DNA of the CDR3: TGTGCCAGCAGACGGACAGGGGGAGTTACTGAAGCTTTCTTT. Translating it yields CASRRTGGVTEAFF.